These T cell receptor beta chains were read from a single sample in a study of lymphopenia after photon versus proton radiotherapy. TCRdb keeps only in-frame clones here, not all; method: immunoSEQ multiplex PCR. Altogether tens of thousands of clones are present, approximately 84% being singletons, with the ten largest covering 2.1%. The sequences come from peripheral blood, collected from a patient treated with proton-based radiotherapy. The source is a man in his 60s with pancreatic cancer. CDR3s include the opening cysteine and the closing phenylalanine or tryptophan. D genes are given only for firm matches. Only part of the rows carry a size: once, few, many, or a class if the clone is expanded.

TRBV28	TRBD1	-	TRBJ1-5	TGTGCCAGCACCTCCCCCCTGGGACAGGGTAGGAATCAGCCCCAGCATTTT	CASTSPLGQGRNQPQHF
TRBV19	-	medium-sized	TRBJ1-1	TGTGCCAGTAGTTCACCTCGGACAGAGCGACGTGAAGCTTTCTTT	CASSSPRTERREAFF
TRBV19	-	-	TRBJ1-1	TGTGCCAGACCGCTGGGGAGAGGGAACACTGAAGCTTTCTTT	CARPLGRGNTEAFF
TRBV5-1	-	-	TRBJ2-7	TGCGCCAGCAGCTTGGTGGGGGGGCCCTACGAGCAGTACTTC	CASSLVGGPYEQYF
TRBV7-2	-	-	TRBJ1-5	TGTGCCAGCAGCTACTTTAATCAGCCCCAGCATTTT	CASSYFNQPQHF
TRBV5-1	TRBD1	-	TRBJ1-5	TGCGCCAGCAGCTTGGGGACAGGGGCCCGTCAGCCCCAGCATTTT	CASSLGTGARQPQHF
TRBV4-2	-	-	TRBJ2-2	TGTGCCAGCAGCAGGGGACTCGCCAGCGGAACCGGGGAGCTGTTTTTT	CASSRGLASGTGELFF
TRBV20-1	TRBD1	-	TRBJ1-4	TGCAGTGCCGACAGGGAAATGGGACTGTTTTTT	CSADREMGLFF
TRBV5-1	-	-	TRBJ2-2	TGCGCCAACAGCTTGAGACAGAACACCGGGGAGCTGTTTTTT	CANSLRQNTGELFF
TRBV15	TRBD1	-	TRBJ2-1	TGTGCCACCAGCAGGGGGACAGAGTACAATGAGCAGTTCTTC	CATSRGTEYNEQFF
TRBV5-1	-	-	TRBJ2-7	TGCGCCAGCAGCTTGGGGACGGTTACCTACGAGCAGTACTTC	CASSLGTVTYEQYF
TRBV2	TRBD2	-	TRBJ2-3	TGTGCCAGCATGGCGCGGGAGGGCCCAGATACGCAGTATTTT	CASMAREGPDTQYF
TRBV4-3	-	-	TRBJ2-1	TGCGCCAGCAGCCAAGTTTCCTCGGGTGAGCAGTTCTTC	CASSQVSSGEQFF
TRBV30	-	few	TRBJ1-2	TGTGCCTGGGGTCCGCCAACTAACTATGGCTACACCTTC	CAWGPPTNYGYTF
TRBV2	TRBD2	few	TRBJ2-7	TGTGCCAGCAGACGAGCGGGAAACTACGAGCAGTACTTC	CASRRAGNYEQYF
TRBV6-1	TRBD1	-	TRBJ1-1	TGTGCCAGCAGTGAAACAGGGGCACTGAACACTGAAGCTTTCTTT	CASSETGALNTEAFF
TRBV19	TRBD2	-	TRBJ2-1	TGTGCCAGTAGTATGGGACTAGCGGGGGTCAATGAGCAGTTCTTC	CASSMGLAGVNEQFF
TRBV7-9	TRBD1	-	TRBJ1-4	TGTGCCAGCAGCCGAGCCGGGACAGGTAAACTGTTTTTT	CASSRAGTGKLFF
TRBV4-3	-	-	TRBJ1-4	TGCGCCAGCAGCCAAGATGGGTCGGGAGCAACTAATGAAAAACTGTTTTTT	CASSQDGSGATNEKLFF
TRBV15	-	few	TRBJ1-4	TGTGCCACCAGCAGAGATGGGAGGGACACACTGTTTTTT	CATSRDGRDTLFF
TRBV18	-	-	TRBJ1-2	TGTGCCAGCTCACCGTCGGACAACTATGGCTACACCTTC	CASSPSDNYGYTF
TRBV18	TRBD1	once	TRBJ1-1	TGTGCCAGCTCACCAAGGGCAGGGGGTTCCATGAACACTGAAGCTTTCTTT	CASSPRAGGSMNTEAFF
TRBV5-1	-	-	TRBJ1-1	TGCGCCAGCAGCACTGGAGGATCGAACACTGAAGCTTTCTTT	CASSTGGSNTEAFF
TRBV15	-	-	TRBJ1-4	TGTGCCACCAGCAGAGCAGGGGCGAGGGATGAAAAACTGTTTTTT	CATSRAGARDEKLFF
TRBV4-3	TRBD2	-	TRBJ2-2	TGCGCCAGCAGCCAAGATGGAACGGGAGGGCCCGTGGAGCTGTTTTTT	CASSQDGTGGPVELFF
TRBV7-2	TRBD2	-	TRBJ2-1	TGTGCCAGCAGCTTAGGGGGGAGGGCTTTTGAGCAGTTCTTC	CASSLGGRAFEQFF
TRBV6-6	-	-	TRBJ1-1	TGTGCCAGCAGCCCCGGTCGATCTTCAGTGGGGGCTGAAGCTTTCTTT	CASSPGRSSVGAEAFF
TRBV10-3	-	-	TRBJ1-1	TGTGCCATCAGTGGGGGGAACACTGAAGCTTTCTTT	CAISGGNTEAFF
TRBV10-3	TRBD1	-	TRBJ1-1	TGTGCCATCAGTGAGTGGGGGAACAGGGGCATTTCTGCTGAAGCTTTCTTT	CAISEWGNRGISAEAFF
TRBV19	-	-	TRBJ1-2	TGTGCCAGTAGCTTAAGTTTCGTTAGTAACTATGGCTACACCTTC	CASSLSFVSNYGYTF
TRBV19	TRBD1	once	TRBJ2-7	TGTGCCAGTGGGATCACGACAGGGAGCTCCTACGAGCAGTACTTC	CASGITTGSSYEQYF
TRBV7-2	TRBD1	-	TRBJ1-2	TGTGCCAGCAACCCCCGACGACAGGGTGTCGGCTATGGCTACACCTTC	CASNPRRQGVGYGYTF
TRBV29-1	-	-	TRBJ2-1	TGCAGCGTTGGGGGCACCCACTCCTACAATGAGCAGTTCTTC	CSVGGTHSYNEQFF
TRBV7-9	-	-	TRBJ2-3	TGTGCCAGCAGTTGGTCCTGGGATACGCAGTATTTT	CASSWSWDTQYF
TRBV11-3	TRBD1	few	TRBJ2-7	TGTGCCAGCAGCTTAGGCGGGACAGGGGTTGAGGAGCAGTACTTC	CASSLGGTGVEEQYF
TRBV4-2	-	-	TRBJ2-5	TGTGCCAGCAGCCAAGATCAGGACAGACCCCAAGAGACCCAGTACTTC	CASSQDQDRPQETQYF
TRBV14	-	-	TRBJ2-5	TGTGCCAGCAGCGGAAACCCCGGCGGGACCCAGTACTTC	CASSGNPGGTQYF
TRBV9	TRBD1	-	TRBJ1-4	TGTGCCAGCAGCGTAGGCTCCGGGACAGGGAACGAAAAACTGTTTTTT	CASSVGSGTGNEKLFF
TRBV7-9	-	-	TRBJ2-6	TGTGCCACCGCGGGGAGGGGGCAAGACTCTGGGGCCAACGTCCTGACTTTC	CATAGRGQDSGANVLTF
TRBV6-5	-	-	TRBJ1-1	TGTGCCAGCAGTTACTCACGACCGAACACTGAAGCTTTCTTT	CASSYSRPNTEAFF
TRBV6-5	TRBD2	-	TRBJ2-7	TGTGCCAGCAGTTACGGGGGGACTAGACGAGACGAGCAGTACTTC	CASSYGGTRRDEQYF
TRBV5-4	-	-	TRBJ2-1	TGTGCCAGCGAGGGGACTCAGAGCAATGAGCAGTTCTTC	CASEGTQSNEQFF
TRBV7-9	-	-	TRBJ2-5	TGTGCCAGCAGCTTAGCGCCTCTAGAGACCCAGTACTTC	CASSLAPLETQYF
TRBV7-2	TRBD1	-	TRBJ2-7	TGTGCCAGCAGCTCAAGCGGACAGGCCGGCTACGAGCAGTACTTC	CASSSSGQAGYEQYF
TRBV5-4	-	-	TRBJ1-1	TGTGCCAGCAGCTTGGGCTCATGGGCTTTCTTT	CASSLGSWAFF
TRBV4-2	-	-	TRBJ2-2	TGTGCCAGCAGGGTCGGAAACACCGGGGAGCTGTTTTTT	CASRVGNTGELFF
TRBV9	TRBD2	-	TRBJ2-7	TGTGCCAGCAGCGTAGGGGGCGGGAGGGCCCGTGAGCAGTACTTC	CASSVGGGRAREQYF
TRBV7-9	-	-	TRBJ2-3	TGTGCCAGCAGCTCCCGCCGGACGGGAAAGCGGCCCACAGATACGCAGTATTTT	CASSSRRTGKRPTDTQYF
TRBV19	TRBD2	-	TRBJ2-1	TGTGCCAGTAGTCACGGGAGGCAGGTCAATGAGCAGTTCTTC	CASSHGRQVNEQFF